The 32 T cell receptor beta chains below come from one sample, sequenced in a study of CD8 T cells in Susac syndrome. Random-hexamer reverse transcription was applied to about 0.45 to 1 ug RNA. TCRdb re-analysed the immunoSEQ multiplex PCR reads in MiXCR, keeping a single row per CDR3 protein. The sample consists of some 110,000 distinct CDR3 sequences, 96% of them appearing once. The sample taken for sequencing was CD4+ T cells from PBMCs. Receptors originate from a human donor with Susac syndrome.

The chain carries TRBV12-3 or TRBV12-4 and TRBJ2-3; tentatively, D is TRBD1 (5 bases). The CDR3 is 14 amino acids. The V end was cut by 3 bases, the J end by 2 bases, with 9 bases between. The CDR3 loop is CASSLGQNTDTQYF. The CDR3 nucleotides are TGTGCCAGCAGTTTGGGGCAGAACACAGATACGCAGTATTTT.

This clonotype was seen once. The chain joins TRBV19 to TRBJ2-1; maybe TRBD1 (6 bases). The length of the CDR3 is 14 residues. Germline V gene sequence: CDR1 LNHDA, CDR2 SQIVND (reference sequence). V was trimmed by 5 bases and J by 6 bases, leaving 14 bases between them. This chain's CDR3 is CASSPQGLGNEQFF. The CDR3 bases are TGTGCCAGTAGTCCCCAGGGGCTTGGCAATGAGCAGTTCTTC.

The CDR3 here is CSADDKARPAFF. CDR3 nucleotides: TGCAGTGCCGACGACAAGGCAAGGCCAGCTTTCTTT. The chain combines TRBV20-1 with TRBJ1-1; D remains unclear. Trimming removed 6 bases from V and 10 bases from J, with 18 bases in between. CDR1 and CDR2 (germline): DFQATT, SNEGSKA (reference sequence). This CDR3 is 12 amino acids long.

The chain combines TRBV20-1 with TRBJ1-1; a weak D match, TRBD1 (5 bases). In germline, CDR1 is DFQATT, CDR2 SNEGSKA (reference sequence). This CDR3 has 13 amino acids. The CDR3 sequence: CSGHPTETIEAFF. The DNA for the CDR3 is TGCAGCGGTCACCCGACAGAGACTATTGAAGCTTTCTTT.

This chain uses TRBV7-9 with TRBJ2-4; 10 bases are a match to TRBD2. The CDR3 sequence is 13 residues long. In germline, CDR1 is SEHNR, CDR2 FQNEAQ (reference sequence). V lost 8 bases to trimming and J lost 7 bases; unmatched junction nucleotides: 5. DNA for the CDR3: TGTGCCAGCTTTCCTAGCGGGAGTAACATTCAGTACTTC. Translation: CASFPSGSNIQYF.

The gene calls are TRBV30 and TRBJ1-1; D call uncertain. Germline V gives CDR1 GTSNPN, CDR2 SVGIG (reference sequence). V shed 4 bases and J shed 6 bases, with 12 bases lying between them. The CDR3 covers 12 residues. CDR3 nucleotides: TGTGCCTGGAATGCGGGGAGGGCTGAAGCTTTCTTT. Protein sequence: CAWNAGRAEAFF.

This clonotype came up once. This chain uses TRBV7-3 with TRBJ2-3, with TRBD2 matching 10 bases. The CDR3 runs 15 residues. Trimming removed 4 bases from V and 5 bases from J; junction bases left unmatched: 6. Per germline, CDR1 SGHTA and CDR2 FQGTGA. The CDR3, as DNA: TGTGCCAGCAGCTCCCCACTAGCGGGAATAGATACGCAGTATTTT. Its translation is CASSSPLAGIDTQYF.

V gene TRBV30 combines with J gene TRBJ1-2; 9 positions agree with TRBD1. The CDR3 has 13 residues. The germline gives CDR1 GTSNPN, CDR2 SVGIG (reference sequence). Trimming took 8 bases from V and 7 from J; bases not matched to a gene: 11. The CDR3 region is CAGQGQGGAGYTF. In DNA, the CDR3 is TGTGCCGGGCAGGGACAGGGTGGGGCTGGCTACACCTTC.

The chain couples TRBV18 to TRBJ2-3, with D maybe TRBD2 (6 bases). CDR3 length: 13 amino acids. V was shortened by 6 bases and J by 9 bases, with 16 bases between the two germline ends. Germline V CDR1 and CDR2: KGHSH, LQKENI. This CDR3 is CASSREQDDTQYF. CDR3 nucleotide sequence: TGTGCCAGCTCGCGGGAACAGGATGACACGCAGTATTTT.

The V and J genes are TRBV7-2 and TRBJ2-3, with TRBD2 identical over 11 bases. J lost 1 base, V lost 0 bases, and 0 bases had no gene match. CDR1 and CDR2 from the germline V gene are SGHTA and FQGNSA. The CDR3 contains 16 residues. The CDR3 DNA sequence: TGTGCCAGCAGCTTAGCTAGCGGGAGGGGCACAGATACGCAGTATTTT. Translation gives CASSLASGRGTDTQYF.

V usage is TRBV30 and J usage is TRBJ2-7; 8 bases align to TRBD1. CDR1 is GTSNPN, CDR2 SVGIG, per germline (reference sequence). V lost 3 bases to trimming and J lost 3 bases; unmatched junction nucleotides: 7. The CDR3 totals 14 residues. The DNA of the CDR3 is TGTGCCTGGAGCGGACAGGGAAGAGGCTACGAGCAGTACTTC. This codes for CAWSGQGRGYEQYF.

V is TRBV4-2 and J is TRBJ2-1; 8 bases agree with TRBD2. J was trimmed by 5 bases and V by 1 base; bases with no gene match: 4. There are 15 residues in the CDR3. Germline assignment: CDR1 LGHNA and CDR2 YNFKEQ. CDR3: CASSQAGGLDNEQFF. The DNA for the CDR3 is TGTGCCAGCAGCCAAGCGGGAGGGCTCGACAATGAGCAGTTCTTC.

In its sample, this clonotype was seen once. This chain connects TRBV18 to TRBJ2-5, with D unclear. CDR1 and CDR2 (germline): KGHSH, LQKENI. V lost 2 bases and J 7 bases, leaving 17 bases between the germline ends. The CDR3 covers 15 residues. The CDR3: CASSPKESAKGTQYF. The CDR3 region has the DNA TGTGCCAGCTCACCAAAAGAGTCAGCCAAGGGGACCCAGTACTTC.

The rearrangement uses TRBV15 and TRBJ1-4; D not resolved. This CDR3 is built from 13 residues. Trimming removed 4 bases from V and 5 bases from J, with 8 bases in between. Per the germline V gene, CDR1 is LNHNV and CDR2 is YYDKDF (reference sequence). CDR3 bases: TGTGCCACCAGCACCCTCGGGAATGAAAAACTGTTTTTT. Translation gives CATSTLGNEKLFF. Together with reference TRBV15 and TRBJ1-4, the CDR3 gives the full variable domain: DAMVIQNPRYQVTQFGKPVTLSCSQTLNHNVMYWYQQKSSQAPKLLFHYYDKDFNNEADTPDNFQSRRPNTSFCFLDIRSPGLGDTAMYLCATSTLGNEKLFFGSGTQLSVL.

This sequence joins TRBV20-1 and TRBJ2-3; 7 bases fit TRBD1. The germline CDR1 and CDR2 sequences are DFQATT and SNEGSKA (reference sequence). Trimming cost V 6 bases and J 6 bases; bases outside gene matches: 3. There are 11 residues in the CDR3. The CDR3 coding sequence is TGCAGTGCCCAACAGGGGGATACGCAGTATTTT. Translated: CSAQQGDTQYF.

The chain links TRBV5-4 to TRBJ2-7; 8 nucleotides line up with TRBD2. The CDR3 covers 15 residues. The ends lost 4 bases at V and 2 bases at J; junction bases unmatched: 8. The germline V gene has CDR1 SGHNT and CDR2 YYREEE (reference sequence). The CDR3 DNA is TGTGCCAGCAGCGCATCGACCGGGAGGGCCTACGAGCAGTACTTC. Translated, it gives CASSASTGRAYEQYF.

J is TRBJ2-7 and V is TRBV25-1, with unresolved D. Trimming stripped 2 bases from V and 7 bases from J, with 6 bases between. Per the germline V gene, CDR1 is MGHDK and CDR2 is SYGVNS. CDR3 length: 11 amino acids. CDR3 region: CASSEDTEQYF. The CDR3 nucleotides read TGTGCCAGCAGTGAAGACACTGAGCAGTACTTC.

In DNA form, the CDR3 reads TGCAGCGTTGAACGAGACAGGGGTGCTGAAGCTTTCTTT. Amino acids: CSVERDRGAEAFF. The gene calls are TRBV29-1 and TRBJ1-1; 8 nucleotides line up with TRBD1. V gave up 2 bases and J gave up 6 bases; unmatched junction bases: 5. Per germline, CDR1 SQVTM and CDR2 ANQGSEA. The length of the CDR3 is 13 residues.

This chain links TRBV29-1 with TRBJ2-3; no reliable D call. The V end lost 3 bases, the J end lost 1 base, and 5 bases lay between the germline ends. This CDR3 spans 12 amino acids. Per germline, CDR1 SQVTM and CDR2 ANQGSEA. The CDR3 region has the DNA TGCAGCGTTGATGAAGGCACAGATACGCAGTATTTT. The encoded protein is CSVDEGTDTQYF.

V usage is TRBV5-1 and J usage is TRBJ2-7, with 10 bases identical to TRBD2. Germline V gene lookup returns CDR1 SGHRS and CDR2 YFSETQ. The V gene end was trimmed by 1 base and the J gene end by 6 bases; junction bases not matched to a gene: 10. The CDR3 has 16 amino acids. The CDR3 coding sequence is TGCGCCAGCAGCTTGCGATCTAGCGGGAGTTCTGGCGAGCAGTACTTC. Translation: CASSLRSSGSSGEQYF.

The CDR3 DNA reads TGTGCCAGCAGTTCCTTCTCTGGAAACACCATATATTTT. Translating gives CASSSFSGNTIYF. The rearrangement joins TRBV7-2 to TRBJ1-3, with unresolved D. The germline V and J ends were trimmed by 6 bases and 0 bases, with 6 bases remaining between them. Germline V gene sequence: CDR1 SGHTA, CDR2 FQGNSA. The CDR3 is 13 residues long.

V and J are TRBV11-2 and TRBJ2-3, with unresolved D. V was pared by 1 base and J by 1 base, with 18 bases between. This CDR3 spans 18 amino acids. The germline V gene encodes CDR1 SGHAT and CDR2 FQNNGV. CDR3 in amino acids: CASSLGMPSTIGTDTQYF. The DNA for the CDR3 is TGTGCCAGCAGCTTAGGGATGCCGTCGACGATAGGCACAGATACGCAGTATTTT.

The chain links TRBV7-2 to TRBJ2-3; possibly TRBD2 for D (6 bases). With 3 bases removed from V and 3 bases from J, the gap between germline ends came to 16 bases. CDR3 length: 16 residues. Per germline, CDR1 SGHTA and CDR2 FQGNSA. The CDR3 DNA is TGTGCCAGCAGCTTGCGACTAGGCTTCGTAACAGATACGCAGTATTTT. Encoded protein: CASSLRLGFVTDTQYF.

The chain joins TRBV3-1 to TRBJ1-2; D possibly corresponds to TRBD1 (5 bases). The CDR3 has 15 amino acids. V was trimmed by 2 bases and J by 2 bases, leaving 12 bases between them. CDR1 is LGHDT, CDR2 YNNKEL, per germline (reference sequence). In nucleotides, the CDR3 is TGTGCCAGCAGCCAAACAACCGGGGCCAACTATGGCTACACCTTC. Amino acid sequence: CASSQTTGANYGYTF.

CDR3 residues: CASSLPGLAVQETQYF. The CDR3 nucleotides are TGCGCCAGCAGCTTGCCGGGACTAGCGGTACAAGAGACCCAGTACTTC. V is TRBV5-1 and J is TRBJ2-5; the match to TRBD2 covers 11 bases. V lost 1 base to trimming and J lost 2 bases; unmatched junction nucleotides: 4. Germline values: CDR1 SGHRS, CDR2 YFSETQ. This CDR3 comprises 16 residues. The full variable domain, rest sourced from reference TRBV5-1 and TRBJ2-5, is KAGVTQTPRYLIKTRGQQVTLSCSPISGHRSVSWYQQTPGQGLQFLFEYFSETQRNKGNFPGRFSGRQFSNSRSEMNVSTLELGDSALYLCASSLPGLAVQETQYFGPGTRLLVL.

The J gene is TRBJ2-5, the V gene TRBV9; TRBD2 matches at 11 bases. CDR3 length equals 15 residues. With V trimmed by 2 bases and J by 1 base, 1 base remained unmatched. The germline V gene encodes CDR1 SGDLS and CDR2 YYNGEE. Written as DNA, the CDR3 is TGTGCCAGCAGCGTCGGGACTAGCGGCCAAGAGACCCAGTACTTC. This gives the protein CASSVGTSGQETQYF. Drawing the rest from reference TRBV9 and TRBJ2-5, the complete variable domain is DSGVTQTPKHLITATGQRVTLRCSPRSGDLSVYWYQQSLDQGLQFLIQYYNGEERAKGNILERFSAQQFPDLHSELNLSSLELGDSALYFCASSVGTSGQETQYFGPGTRLLVL.

The chain carries TRBV29-1 and TRBJ2-1; 12 nucleotides line up with TRBD2. Germline V gene data show CDR1 as SQVTM and CDR2 as ANQGSEA. V trimming: 2 bases; J trimming: 12 bases; junction bases outside the gene matches: 8. The CDR3 is made up of 14 amino acids. The CDR3 region has the DNA TGCAGCGTTGAAAGACTAGCGGGAGCCGATCGGCAGTTCTTC. Its translation is CSVERLAGADRQFF.

V is TRBV12-3 or TRBV12-4 and J is TRBJ2-1; weak D call: TRBD1 (6 bases). The CDR3 sequence is 13 residues long. Trimming removed 4 bases from V and 4 bases from J, with 8 bases in between. CDR3 sequence reads: CASSYGQYNEQFF. CDR3 nucleotide sequence: TGTGCCAGCAGTTACGGACAGTACAATGAGCAGTTCTTC.

The chain employs TRBV5-6 and TRBJ2-4; unclear D gene. Germline-derived CDR1 and CDR2 are SGHDT and YYEEEE. The V end lost 4 bases, the J end lost 5 bases, and 10 bases lay between the germline ends. There are 13 residues in the CDR3. This CDR3 is CASSPSIENIQYF. Written as DNA, the CDR3 is TGTGCCAGCAGCCCCTCCATCGAAAACATTCAGTACTTC.

This sequence joins TRBV29-1 and TRBJ2-5; 7 nucleotides match TRBD2. J was trimmed by 5 bases and V by 3 bases; bases with no gene match: 9. Germline loops: CDR1 SQVTM, CDR2 ANQGSEA. There are 14 residues in the CDR3. The CDR3 nucleotides are TGCAGCGTTGATCTAGCGGTCCTTCAGGAGACCCAGTACTTC. As protein: CSVDLAVLQETQYF. Full variable domain (remainder filled in from reference TRBV29-1 and TRBJ2-5): SAVISQKPSRDICQRGTSLTIQCQVDSQVTMMFWYRQQPGQSLTLIATANQGSEATYESGFVIDKFPISRPNLTFSTLTVSNMSPEDSSIYLCSVDLAVLQETQYFGPGTRLLVL.

V gene TRBV6-5 combines with J gene TRBJ2-7; a possible D gene is TRBD2 (6 bases). The ends were cut back, 6 bases at V and 6 bases at J, with 21 bases in the middle. The CDR3 spans 15 residues. Looked up from germline, CDR1 is MNHEY and CDR2 is SVGAGI. The CDR3 bases are TGTGCCAGCAGAGAACAGGCTCTCGGGCGGGGCGAGCAGTACTTC. It specifies CASREQALGRGEQYF.

CDR3 sequence reads: CASGLYEQYF. The CDR3 coding sequence is TGTGCCAGCGGTCTCTACGAGCAGTACTTC. The chain uses TRBV12-3 or TRBV12-4 and TRBJ2-7; D is undetermined. Deletions cut 8 bases from V and 3 bases from J, with 5 bases between. The CDR3 consists of 10 residues.